These T cell receptor beta chains were read from a single sample in a study of T cells in Graves' hyperthyroidism and ophthalmopathy. One entry per CDR3 protein, called by TCRdb with MiXCR from the multiplex PCR reads. The data hold fewer than 450,000 distinct CDR3 sequences, with about a sixth observed a single time. Sequenced input: blood. The receptor source for this set is a woman aged 25 to 39 with Graves' hyperthyroidism that later progressed to Graves' ophthalmopathy. Both conserved end residues are part of each CDR3. The order of the fields is CDR3 length, J gene, V gene, clone size, D gene, CDR3 DNA, CDR3 protein. A D gene is named only where the DNA matches it firmly. Expanded clones get a size class; other rows say once, few or many, or leave the size out.

15,TRBJ1-2,TRBV9,many,-,TGTGCCAGCAGCCCAAAGTGGGGGGTCAACTATGGCTACACCTTC,CASSPKWGVNYGYTF
15,TRBJ2-2,TRBV2,many,TRBD1,TGTGCCAGCAGCGGGGGACAGGAGCTAACCGGGGAGCTGTTTTTT,CASSGGQELTGELFF
10,TRBJ1-2,TRBV6-1,many,-,TGTGCCAGCAGCATGGATGGCTACACCTTC,CASSMDGYTF
13,TRBJ2-1,TRBV3-1,few,-,TGTGCCAGCAGCCAAGGTATACGCAATGAGCAGTTCTTC,CASSQGIRNEQFF
15,TRBJ1-1,TRBV20-1,-,-,TGCAGTGCATGGACTCCTCAACGGGCGAACACTGAAGCTTTCTTT,CSAWTPQRANTEAFF
14,TRBJ1-1,TRBV15,few,-,TGTGCCACCAGCAGAGCCCAAGGTGGATTGAAAGCTTTCTTT,CATSRAQGGLKAFF
17,TRBJ1-5,TRBV18,many,TRBD1,TGTGCCAGCTCACCACCGGGACAGGGGGCGGACAATCAGCCCCAGCATTTT,CASSPPGQGADNQPQHF
16,TRBJ1-1,TRBV12-3/TRBV12-4,-,TRBD1,TGTGCCAGCAGCTGGACTACAGGGGGCATCTACACTGAAGCTTTCTTT,CASSWTTGGIYTEAFF
13,TRBJ2-1,TRBV2,-,TRBD1,TGTGCCAGCAGAGAGGACAGGGATGGCGAGCAGTTCTTC,CASREDRDGEQFF
16,TRBJ2-7,TRBV5-1,-,-,TGCGCCAGCAGCTTGACAGGGCAACGTAAGTCCTACGAGCAGTACTTC,CASSLTGQRKSYEQYF
15,TRBJ1-3,TRBV9,many,-,TGTGCCAGCAGCGACCCTAAGGGGGGTCGAAACACCATATATTTT,CASSDPKGGRNTIYF
13,TRBJ2-7,TRBV29-1,many,TRBD1,TGCAGCGTCTACAGGGGGCTGACCTACGAGCAGTACTTC,CSVYRGLTYEQYF